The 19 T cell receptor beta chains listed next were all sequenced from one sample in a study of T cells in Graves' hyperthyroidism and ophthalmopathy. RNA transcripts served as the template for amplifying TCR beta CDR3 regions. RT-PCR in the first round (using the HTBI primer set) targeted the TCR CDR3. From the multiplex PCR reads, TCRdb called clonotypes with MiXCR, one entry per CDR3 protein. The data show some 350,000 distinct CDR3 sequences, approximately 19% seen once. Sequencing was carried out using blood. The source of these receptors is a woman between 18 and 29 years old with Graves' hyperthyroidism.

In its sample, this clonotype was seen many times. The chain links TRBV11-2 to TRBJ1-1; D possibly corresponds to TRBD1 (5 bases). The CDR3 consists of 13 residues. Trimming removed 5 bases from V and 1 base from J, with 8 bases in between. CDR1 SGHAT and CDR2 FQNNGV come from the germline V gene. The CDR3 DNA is TGTGCCAGCAGCAGGGGCTCGAACACTGAAGCTTTCTTT. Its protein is CASSRGSNTEAFF.

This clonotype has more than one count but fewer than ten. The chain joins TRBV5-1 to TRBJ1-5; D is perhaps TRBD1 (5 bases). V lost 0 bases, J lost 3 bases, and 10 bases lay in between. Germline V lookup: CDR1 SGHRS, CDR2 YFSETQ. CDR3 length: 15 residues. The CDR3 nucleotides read TGCGCCAGCAGCTTGGCGGGGGGAGACAATCAGCCCCAGCATTTT. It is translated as CASSLAGGDNQPQHF.

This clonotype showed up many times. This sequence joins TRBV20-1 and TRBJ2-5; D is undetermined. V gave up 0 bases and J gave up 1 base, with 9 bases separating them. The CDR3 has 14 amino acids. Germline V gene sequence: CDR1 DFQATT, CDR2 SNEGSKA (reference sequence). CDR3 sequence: CSARDILPQETQYF. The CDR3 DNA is TGCAGTGCTAGAGACATACTACCCCAAGAGACCCAGTACTTC.

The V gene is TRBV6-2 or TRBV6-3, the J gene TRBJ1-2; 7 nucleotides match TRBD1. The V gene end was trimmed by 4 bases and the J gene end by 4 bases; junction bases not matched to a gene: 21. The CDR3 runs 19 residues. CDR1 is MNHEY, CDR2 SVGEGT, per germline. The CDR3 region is CASSSPPSYLRQGGYGYTF. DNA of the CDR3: TGTGCCAGCAGTTCTCCACCCTCATACTTGAGACAGGGCGGCTATGGCTACACCTTC.

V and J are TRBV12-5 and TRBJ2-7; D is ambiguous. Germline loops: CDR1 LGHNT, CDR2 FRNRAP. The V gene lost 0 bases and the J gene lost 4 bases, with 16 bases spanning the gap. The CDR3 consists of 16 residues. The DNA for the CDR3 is TGTGCTAGTGGTTTGGTTCAAAGAACGTTGTGGTACGAGCAGTACTTC. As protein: CASGLVQRTLWYEQYF.

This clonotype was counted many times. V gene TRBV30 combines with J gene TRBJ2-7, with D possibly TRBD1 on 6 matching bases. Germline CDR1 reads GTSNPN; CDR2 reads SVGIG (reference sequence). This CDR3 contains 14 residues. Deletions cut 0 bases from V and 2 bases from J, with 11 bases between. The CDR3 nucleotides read TGTGCCTGGAGTGTCGGCGGACAGACCTACGAGCAGTACTTC. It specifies CAWSVGGQTYEQYF.

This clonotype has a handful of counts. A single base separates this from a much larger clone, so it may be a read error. The CDR3 loop is CASSPENQETKYF. DNA for the CDR3: TGTGCCAGCAGCCCCGAGAACCAAGAGACCAAGTACTTC. This rearrangement joins TRBV7-9 to TRBJ2-5; D unclear. This CDR3 has 13 amino acids. Germline loops: CDR1 SEHNR, CDR2 FQNEAQ (reference sequence).

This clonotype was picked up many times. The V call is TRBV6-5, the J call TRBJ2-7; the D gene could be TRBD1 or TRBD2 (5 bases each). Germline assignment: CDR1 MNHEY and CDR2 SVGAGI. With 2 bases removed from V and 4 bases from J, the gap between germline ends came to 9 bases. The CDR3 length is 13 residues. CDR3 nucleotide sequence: TGTGCCAGCAGTTACGGGGGTTTGTACGAGCAGTACTTC. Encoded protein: CASSYGGLYEQYF.

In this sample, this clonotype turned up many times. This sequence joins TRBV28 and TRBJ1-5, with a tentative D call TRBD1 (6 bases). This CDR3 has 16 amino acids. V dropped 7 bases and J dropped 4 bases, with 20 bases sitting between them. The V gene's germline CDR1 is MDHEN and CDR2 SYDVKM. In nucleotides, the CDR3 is TGTGCCAGCATCCCCGGTTGGGGGCGCGGGAATCAGCCCCAGCATTTT. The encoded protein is CASIPGWGRGNQPQHF.

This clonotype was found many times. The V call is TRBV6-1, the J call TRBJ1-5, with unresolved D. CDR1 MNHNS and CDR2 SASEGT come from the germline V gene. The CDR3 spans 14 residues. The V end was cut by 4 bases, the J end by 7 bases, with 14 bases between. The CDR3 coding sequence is TGTGCCAGCAGTGCCGAAATGGGAAGACAGCCCCAGCATTTT. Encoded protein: CASSAEMGRQPQHF.

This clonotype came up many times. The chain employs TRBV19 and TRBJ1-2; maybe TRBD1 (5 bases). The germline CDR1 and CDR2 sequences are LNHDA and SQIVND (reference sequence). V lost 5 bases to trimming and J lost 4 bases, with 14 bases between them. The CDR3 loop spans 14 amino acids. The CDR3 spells CASSLSGTAYGYTF. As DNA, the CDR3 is TGTGCCAGTAGTCTCTCCGGGACCGCCTATGGCTACACCTTC.

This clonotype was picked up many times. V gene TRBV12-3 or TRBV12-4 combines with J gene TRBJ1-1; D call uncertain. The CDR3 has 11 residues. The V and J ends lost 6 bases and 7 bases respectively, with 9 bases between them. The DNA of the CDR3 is TGTGCCAGCAGCGCCCGCATTGAAGCTTTCTTT. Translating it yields CASSARIEAFF.

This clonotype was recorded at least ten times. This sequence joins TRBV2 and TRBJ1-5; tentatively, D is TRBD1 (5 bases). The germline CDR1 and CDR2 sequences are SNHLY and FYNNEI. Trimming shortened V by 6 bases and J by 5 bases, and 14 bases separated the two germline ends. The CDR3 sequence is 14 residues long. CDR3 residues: CASSVGQGHQPQHF. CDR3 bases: TGTGCCAGCAGCGTGGGGCAGGGACATCAGCCCCAGCATTTT.

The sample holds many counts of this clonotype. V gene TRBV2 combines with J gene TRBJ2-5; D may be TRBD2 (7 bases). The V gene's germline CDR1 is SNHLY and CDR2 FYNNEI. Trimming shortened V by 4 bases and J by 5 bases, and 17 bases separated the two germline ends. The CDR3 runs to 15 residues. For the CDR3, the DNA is TGTGCCAGCAGTGCGCCCGGGGGGCGCGGGGAGACCCAGTACTTC. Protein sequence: CASSAPGGRGETQYF.

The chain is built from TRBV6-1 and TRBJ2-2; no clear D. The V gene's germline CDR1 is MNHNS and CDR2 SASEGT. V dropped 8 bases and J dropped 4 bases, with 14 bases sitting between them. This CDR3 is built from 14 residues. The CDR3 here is CASAKGAITGELFF. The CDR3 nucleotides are TGTGCCAGCGCGAAAGGAGCAATCACCGGGGAGCTGTTTTTT.

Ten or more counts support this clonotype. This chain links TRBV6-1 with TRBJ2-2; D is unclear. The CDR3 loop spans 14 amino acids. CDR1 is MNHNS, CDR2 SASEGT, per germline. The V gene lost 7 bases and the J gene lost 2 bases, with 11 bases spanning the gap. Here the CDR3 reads CASTITQNTGELFF. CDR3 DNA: TGTGCCAGCACGATCACTCAAAACACCGGGGAGCTGTTTTTT.

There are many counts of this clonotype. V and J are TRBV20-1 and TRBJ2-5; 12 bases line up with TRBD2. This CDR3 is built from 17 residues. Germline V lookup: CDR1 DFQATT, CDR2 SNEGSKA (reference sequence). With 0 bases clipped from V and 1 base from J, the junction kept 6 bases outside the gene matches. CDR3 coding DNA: TGCAGTGCTAGAGATCGTTTGACTAGCGGGGGCCAAGAGACCCAGTACTTC. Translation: CSARDRLTSGGQETQYF.

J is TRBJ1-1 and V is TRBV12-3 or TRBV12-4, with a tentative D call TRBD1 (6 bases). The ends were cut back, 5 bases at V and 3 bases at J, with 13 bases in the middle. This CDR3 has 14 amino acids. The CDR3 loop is CASSPTGDYTEAFF. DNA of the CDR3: TGTGCCAGCAGTCCGACAGGAGACTACACTGAAGCTTTCTTT.

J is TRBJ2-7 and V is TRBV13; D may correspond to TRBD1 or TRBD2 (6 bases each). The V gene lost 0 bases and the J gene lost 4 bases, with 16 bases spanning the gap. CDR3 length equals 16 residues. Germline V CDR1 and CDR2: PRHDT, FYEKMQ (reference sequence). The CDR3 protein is CASSLGPPGGGYEQYF. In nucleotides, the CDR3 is TGTGCCAGCAGCTTAGGGCCCCCCGGGGGCGGGTACGAGCAGTACTTC.